These T cell receptor beta chains were read from a single sample in a study of blood T cell repertoires in COVID-19. The protocol was immunoSEQ multiplex PCR, while the TCRdb copy is restricted to in-frame clones and leaves out a portion. The data show approximately 74,000 clones, with over 70% seen just once and over 2% held by the top ten. The material sequenced was peripheral blood. These receptors all come from an older man with active or convalescent COVID-19. Both conserved end residues are part of each CDR3. Fields, in order: clone size, CDR3 length, D gene, V gene, J gene, CDR3 protein, CDR3 DNA. A D gene is named only where the DNA matches it firmly. The size field is filled for only some rows; it gives once, few, many or a size class.

NA	18	TRBD1	TRBV29-1	TRBJ2-3	CSVDGTGGVVGVTDTQYF	TGCAGCGTGGACGGGACAGGGGGCGTAGTTGGGGTTACAGATACGCAGTATTTT
NA	16	NA	TRBV5-1	TRBJ2-2	CASSSYRARSTGELFF	TGCGCCAGCAGCTCCTACAGGGCCCGGAGCACCGGGGAGCTGTTTTTT
NA	16	TRBD2	TRBV11-2	TRBJ2-2	CASSLGLAGNTGELFF	TGTGCCAGCAGCTTGGGACTAGCGGGGAACACCGGGGAGCTGTTTTTT
few	17	TRBD2	TRBV7-2	TRBJ2-2	CASSLGSSGERTGELFF	TGTGCCAGCAGCTTGGGGTCTAGCGGGGAACGCACCGGGGAGCTGTTTTTT
NA	12	NA	TRBV29-1	TRBJ2-6	CSVEATANVLTF	TGCAGCGTTGAAGCTACGGCCAACGTCCTGACTTTC
NA	15	TRBD2	TRBV19	TRBJ2-3	CASRISGRGTDTQYF	TGTGCCAGTAGAATTAGCGGGAGAGGGACAGATACGCAGTATTTT
NA	15	NA	TRBV4-3	TRBJ1-5	CASSQDRDSYQPQHF	TGCGCCAGCAGCCAAGATAGAGACAGCTATCAGCCCCAGCATTTT
NA	12	NA	TRBV11-2	TRBJ2-5	CASSLVEETQYF	TGTGCCAGCAGCTTAGTAGAAGAGACCCAGTACTTC
NA	13	NA	TRBV2	TRBJ1-5	CASTRVSNQPQHF	TGTGCCAGCACACGGGTAAGCAATCAGCCCCAGCATTTT
NA	13	NA	TRBV19	TRBJ2-2	CASSSLSPGELFF	TGTGCCAGTAGTTCACTGTCTCCCGGGGAGCTGTTTTTT
NA	16	TRBD2	TRBV6-6	TRBJ2-7	CASRPQLAGRTYEQYF	TGTGCCAGCAGACCCCAACTAGCGGGGAGGACCTACGAGCAGTACTTC
NA	13	NA	TRBV6-5	TRBJ2-5	CASTRGQMETQYF	TGTGCCAGCACCCGCGGACAGATGGAGACCCAGTACTTC
few	18	NA	TRBV7-9	TRBJ1-3	CASSKWPRGVDSGNTIYF	TGTGCCAGCAGCAAATGGCCCAGGGGTGTAGACTCTGGAAACACCATATATTTT
NA	11	NA	TRBV30	TRBJ1-4	CAWRTGEKLFF	TGTGCCTGGAGGACAGGTGAAAAACTGTTTTTT
NA	15	TRBD1	TRBV5-1	TRBJ2-7	CASSLVRRTGDEQYF	TGCGCCAGCAGCTTGGTGCGCCGGACAGGGGATGAGCAGTACTTC
NA	15	TRBD2	TRBV11-2	TRBJ2-7	CASSSPSGGAAEQYF	TGTGCCAGCAGCTCGCCTAGCGGGGGGGCCGCCGAGCAGTACTTC
NA	15	TRBD1	TRBV18	TRBJ2-7	CASSPSGGGSYEQYF	TGTGCCAGCTCACCATCAGGGGGCGGATCCTACGAGCAGTACTTC
NA	12	NA	TRBV11-2	TRBJ2-5	CASSLAGETQYF	TGTGCCAGCAGCTTAGCCGGGGAGACCCAGTACTTC
NA	15	TRBD2	TRBV4-1	TRBJ2-3	CASSQDHGGEMTQYF	TGCGCCAGCAGCCAAGATCACGGGGGGGAGATGACGCAGTATTTT
NA	16	TRBD2	TRBV4-1	TRBJ2-5	CASSQSGGGARETQYF	TGCGCCAGCAGCCAATCCGGCGGGGGGGCGAGGGAGACCCAGTACTTC
NA	14	NA	TRBV19	TRBJ1-1	CASRTPGQNTEAFF	TGTGCCAGTAGAACACCGGGACAGAACACTGAAGCTTTCTTT
NA	14	TRBD2	TRBV6-2/TRBV6-3	TRBJ2-3	CASSLAGGIDTQYF	TGTGCCAGCAGTCTAGCGGGAGGGATAGATACGCAGTATTTT
NA	14	NA	TRBV28	TRBJ1-1	CASSLRGIHTEAFF	TGTGCCAGCAGTTTAAGGGGGATCCACACTGAAGCTTTCTTT
NA	14	NA	TRBV10-3	TRBJ2-3	CASLDSQKSDTQYF	TGTGCCAGCCTGGACAGTCAAAAGTCAGATACGCAGTATTTT
NA	14	NA	TRBV6-5	TRBJ1-5	CASSLRQGNQPQHF	TGTGCCAGCAGTCTTAGACAGGGCAATCAGCCCCAGCATTTT
NA	16	TRBD2	TRBV11-2	TRBJ2-5	CASSFRGSGSVETQYF	TGTGCCAGCAGCTTTCGAGGTAGCGGGAGTGTTGAGACCCAGTACTTC
few	12	NA	TRBV7-2	TRBJ2-7	CASSNTALEQYF	TGTGCCAGCAGCAACACCGCTCTCGAGCAGTACTTC
NA	16	TRBD2	TRBV20-1	TRBJ2-5	CSASDASGSTRETQYF	TGCAGTGCTAGTGACGCTAGCGGGAGTACCCGGGAGACCCAGTACTTC
NA	16	TRBD2	TRBV25-1	TRBJ2-3	CASRPSGTSGSGTQYF	TGTGCCAGCAGGCCCTCCGGGACTAGCGGGAGTGGTACGCAGTATTTT
NA	11	NA	TRBV29-1	TRBJ2-7	CSVEVRGEQYF	TGCAGCGTTGAAGTGAGAGGGGAGCAGTACTTC
NA	15	TRBD1	TRBV7-9	TRBJ2-2	CASSYQATGTGELFF	TGTGCCAGCAGCTACCAGGCGACAGGGACCGGGGAGCTGTTTTTT
NA	13	TRBD1	TRBV6-5	TRBJ1-2	CASRPRTGTGYTF	TGTGCCAGCAGGCCGCGGACAGGGACAGGCTACACCTTC
NA	17	TRBD2	TRBV4-3	TRBJ2-1	CASSQRTSGRSYNEQFF	TGCGCCAGCAGCCAGCGAACTAGCGGGAGATCCTACAATGAGCAGTTCTTC
NA	20	NA	TRBV11-2	TRBJ2-3	CASSLDPHPFVSGRTDTQYF	TGTGCCAGCAGCTTAGACCCCCACCCCTTTGTAAGCGGACGCACAGATACGCAGTATTTT
once	13	NA	TRBV19	TRBJ1-4	CASSVVQGEKLFF	TGTGCCAGTAGTGTGGTCCAGGGTGAAAAACTGTTTTTT
NA	13	NA	TRBV6-5	TRBJ1-2	CASTRTAGYGYTF	TGTGCCAGCACCCGGACGGCGGGCTATGGCTACACCTTC
NA	15	TRBD1	TRBV7-2	TRBJ2-7	CASSHRTGAPYEQYF	TGTGCCAGCAGCCATCGGACAGGAGCTCCCTACGAGCAGTACTTC
NA	16	TRBD1	TRBV3-1/TRBV3-2	TRBJ1-1	CASSLWTGGAVTEAFF	TGTGCCAGCAGCCTCTGGACAGGGGGCGCGGTCACTGAAGCTTTCTTT
NA	15	TRBD1	TRBV5-1	TRBJ2-2	CASRKGQFGPGELFF	TGCGCCAGCCGTAAGGGACAGTTCGGTCCCGGGGAGCTGTTTTTT